What follows are 26 T cell receptor beta chains derived from one specimen sequenced in a study of blood T cell repertoires in COVID-19. TCRdb's table, derived via immunoSEQ multiplex PCR, lists solely in-frame clones and lacks some. Of roughly 140,000 clones in the sample, more than 85% were seen once. The sample comprised peripheral blood. The receptor source for this set is a woman between 65 and 79 years old with acute or convalescent COVID-19.

The V and J genes are TRBV29-1 and TRBJ1-1, with 7 bases lining up with TRBD1. V dropped 4 bases and J dropped 1; count of bases not matched to a gene: 12. The CDR3 length is 16 residues. In germline, CDR1 is SQVTM, CDR2 ANQGSEA. This chain's CDR3 is CSVAQQGIGGNTEAFF. As DNA, the CDR3 is TGCAGCGTTGCGCAACAGGGGATAGGGGGGAACACTGAAGCTTTCTTT. Based on the CDR3 plus reference TRBV29-1 and TRBJ1-1, the full variable domain is SAVISQKPSRDICQRGTSLTIQCQVDSQVTMMFWYRQQPGQSLTLIATANQGSEATYESGFVIDKFPISRPNLTFSTLTVSNMSPEDSSIYLCSVAQQGIGGNTEAFFGQGTRLTVV.

This clone showed up just once. The V call is TRBV19, the J call TRBJ2-7; 9 nucleotides agree with TRBD1. With 6 bases clipped from V and 3 bases from J, the junction kept 15 bases outside the gene matches. The CDR3 has 17 residues. Per the germline V gene, CDR1 is LNHDA and CDR2 is SQIVND (reference sequence). The CDR3 sequence: CASSDQLRGTGIYEQYF. In DNA form, the CDR3 reads TGTGCCAGTAGCGATCAACTTAGAGGGACAGGGATCTACGAGCAGTACTTC.

CDR3 sequence: CASSFRTSGATSTDTQYF. CDR3 in DNA: TGTGCCAGCAGCTTCCGGACTAGCGGGGCTACTAGCACAGATACGCAGTATTTT. The chain uses TRBV7-2 and TRBJ2-3, with 12 nucleotides matching TRBD2. Germline assignment: CDR1 SGHTA and CDR2 FQGNSA. There are 18 residues in the CDR3. The J segment lost 0 bases and the V segment lost 3 bases, leaving 7 bases of the junction unmatched.

The chain joins TRBV2 to TRBJ2-7; the D is unclear. CDR1 and CDR2 (germline): SNHLY, FYNNEI. V gave up 8 bases and J gave up 1 base, with 9 bases separating them. The CDR3 totals 12 residues. The CDR3 loop is CASHYTSYEQYV. Written as DNA, the CDR3 is TGTGCCAGCCACTACACATCCTACGAGCAGTACGTC.

The V and J genes are TRBV7-2 and TRBJ2-5; 9 bases are a match to TRBD2. Germline CDR1 is SGHTA and CDR2 is FQGNSA. The CDR3 is made up of 15 amino acids. After removal of 3 bases from V and 4 bases from J, the junction contained 6 bases not matched to a gene. CDR3: CASSFSGGNRETQYF. The CDR3 nucleotides are TGTGCCAGCAGCTTCAGCGGGGGGAATAGAGAGACCCAGTACTTC. Combining the CDR3 with reference TRBV7-2 and TRBJ2-5 gives the whole variable domain GAGVSQSPSNKVTEKGKDVELRCDPISGHTALYWYRQSLGQGLEFLIYFQGNSAPDKSGLPSDRFSAERTGGSVSTLTIQRTQQEDSAVYLCASSFSGGNRETQYFGPGTRLLVL.

The chain carries TRBV6-5 and TRBJ2-5, with TRBD1 matching over 7 bases. Per the germline V gene, CDR1 is MNHEY and CDR2 is SVGAGI. Trimming at V came to 0 bases and at J to 3 bases, leaving 1 base not matched to a gene. The CDR3 loop spans 14 amino acids. CDR3: CASSYSGTEETQYF. The CDR3 DNA is TGTGCCAGCAGTTACTCCGGGACAGAAGAGACCCAGTACTTC.

The rearrangement uses TRBV30 and TRBJ1-4; D unclear. Germline loops: CDR1 GTSNPN, CDR2 SVGIG (reference sequence). V lost 7 bases and J lost 5, with 14 bases in between. The CDR3 is made up of 13 amino acids. The CDR3 coding sequence is TGTGCCTCCTCCGCCGGCGGAAATGAAAAACTGTTTTTT. As protein: CASSAGGNEKLFF.

The V and J genes are TRBV18 and TRBJ1-1, with D perhaps TRBD1 (5 bases). Trimming removed 6 bases from V and 5 bases from J, with 16 bases in between. Germline CDR1 KGHSH, CDR2 LQKENI. This CDR3 is 14 amino acids long. The CDR3 is CASSSDRLDTEAFF. The DNA for the CDR3 is TGTGCCAGCTCCTCAGACAGACTGGATACTGAAGCTTTCTTT.

This chain joins TRBV4-1 and TRBJ2-4; the match to TRBD1 covers 9 bases. Germline CDR1 reads MGHRA; CDR2 reads YSYEKL. The CDR3 runs to 15 residues. V trimming: 4 bases; J trimming: 5 bases; junction bases outside the gene matches: 6. The CDR3 nucleotides are TGCGCCAGCAGCCCCCGGGACAGGGTTGAAAACATTCAGTACTTC. This encodes CASSPRDRVENIQYF.

The chain links TRBV21-1 to TRBJ2-5; the D segment call TRBD1 is taken from the table without a DNA check. TRBV21-1 is assigned pseudogene status. CDR3 length equals 16 residues. The CDR3 reads CASSNGDTSSCCDQYF. As DNA, the CDR3 is TGTGCCAGCAGCAATGGGGACACTAGTTCTTGTTGTGACCAGTACTTC.

V is TRBV13 and J is TRBJ2-1; 9 bases match TRBD2. V was clipped by 5 bases and J by 7 bases; unmatched bases: 3. This CDR3 comprises 13 residues. Per the germline V gene, CDR1 is PRHDT and CDR2 is FYEKMQ (reference sequence). CDR3 sequence reads: CASSPAGGNEQFF. Here the CDR3 DNA reads TGTGCCAGCAGCCCAGCGGGGGGAAATGAGCAGTTCTTC.

The V and J genes are TRBV28 and TRBJ1-5, with TRBD1 as a possible D gene (5 bases). The CDR3 extends over 14 amino acids. CDR1 MDHEN and CDR2 SYDVKM come from the germline V gene. Trimming pared 4 bases from V and 4 bases from J, leaving 11 bases between. CDR3 bases: TGTGCCAGCAGTTCCCCGACAGCTAATCAGCCCCAGCATTTT. Translated: CASSSPTANQPQHF.

The V call is TRBV5-1, the J call TRBJ2-3; D perhaps matches TRBD2 (5 bases). The CDR3 length is 15 residues. Germline CDR1 reads SGHRS; CDR2 reads YFSETQ. Trimming left V 2 bases short and J 0 bases short, with 10 bases between. CDR3 sequence: CASSFGGSSTDTQYF. The DNA of the CDR3 is TGCGCCAGCAGCTTCGGCGGGTCTAGCACAGATACGCAGTATTTT.

CDR3: CASSEREYLEAFF. CDR3 sequence (DNA): TGTGCCAGCAGCGAGAGGGAGTATCTTGAAGCTTTCTTT. The chain recombines TRBV7-8 with TRBJ1-1, with D unresolved. V lost 5 bases to trimming and J lost 7 bases, with 14 bases between them. Germline CDR1 SGHVS, CDR2 FQNEAQ. This CDR3 has 13 amino acids.

The chain has TRBV11-2 and TRBJ1-6; 10 nucleotides match TRBD1. The ends lost 1 base at V and 5 bases at J; junction bases unmatched: 8. Germline CDR1 SGHAT, CDR2 FQNNGV. The CDR3 consists of 18 residues. DNA for the CDR3: TGTGCCAGCAGCTTAGGACCCGGGACAGGGGTTAATAATTCACCCCTCCACTTT. It is translated as CASSLGPGTGVNNSPLHF.

The chain links TRBV28 to TRBJ1-2; D is ambiguous. Trimming took off 2 bases at V and 4 bases at J, with 11 bases between the two ends. In germline, CDR1 is MDHEN, CDR2 SYDVKM. This CDR3 comprises 14 residues. The CDR3 DNA is TGTGCCAGCAGTTTAGAGAGATCCGGCTATGGCTACACCTTC. It encodes CASSLERSGYGYTF.

This sequence joins TRBV2 and TRBJ2-5; no definite D call. Germline V lookup: CDR1 SNHLY, CDR2 FYNNEI. V was trimmed by 2 bases and J by 3 bases, leaving 7 bases between them. CDR3 size: 13 residues. This CDR3 is CASSETIKETQYF. DNA for the CDR3: TGTGCCAGCAGTGAAACAATTAAAGAGACCCAGTACTTC.

The gene calls are TRBV7-9 and TRBJ1-2, with 7 bases lining up with TRBD1. This CDR3 is 16 amino acids long. V lost 1 base, J lost 0 bases, and 5 bases stayed unmatched. Germline lookup yields CDR1 SEHNR and CDR2 FQNEAQ (reference sequence). Written as DNA, the CDR3 is TGTGCCAGCAGCTTAGACGACAGGGCCTCTAACTATGGCTACACCTTC. As protein: CASSLDDRASNYGYTF.

The chain carries TRBV7-9 and TRBJ2-7; D may be TRBD2 (6 bases). Trimming took 3 bases from V and 2 from J, leaving 14 bases between them. CDR3 length equals 15 residues. From germline, CDR1 is SEHNR and CDR2 FQNEAQ (reference sequence). The CDR3 loop is CASSLVGSLAYEQYF. CDR3 nucleotides: TGTGCCAGCAGCTTGGTCGGGAGTTTAGCCTACGAGCAGTACTTC.

The chain has TRBV11-2 and TRBJ1-1; D is ambiguous. Trimming cost V 3 bases and J 2 bases, with 13 bases left between them. The germline gives CDR1 SGHAT, CDR2 FQNNGV. The CDR3 runs 15 residues. The CDR3 sequence is CASSLFETLNTEAFF. The CDR3 region has the DNA TGTGCCAGCAGCTTGTTTGAGACACTTAACACTGAAGCTTTCTTT.

CDR3 DNA sequence: TGTGCCAGCAGTACGGACAGGGAAAGCTCCTACGAGCAGTACTTC. Translation: CASSTDRESSYEQYF. This rearrangement joins TRBV6-2 or TRBV6-3 to TRBJ2-7; TRBD1 aligns across 8 bases. The CDR3 length is 15 residues. Trimming at V came to 5 bases and at J to 0 bases, leaving 6 bases not matched to a gene. Germline CDR1 and CDR2: MNHEY and SVGEGT.

J is TRBJ1-6 and V is TRBV11-3, with D possibly TRBD1 on 6 matching bases. CDR1 and CDR2 from the germline V gene are SGHNT and YENEEA. This CDR3 contains 14 residues. With 5 bases removed from V and 7 bases from J, the gap between germline ends came to 12 bases. CDR3 sequence: CASSLTGSNSPLHF. The DNA of the CDR3 is TGTGCCAGCAGCCTAACAGGGAGCAATTCACCCCTCCACTTT.

The V gene is TRBV5-1, the J gene TRBJ2-1, with D hard to call. Per germline, CDR1 SGHRS and CDR2 YFSETQ. With 0 bases removed from V and 4 bases from J, the gap between germline ends came to 11 bases. CDR3 length equals 15 residues. CDR3 region: CASSLDGGLYNEQFF. The CDR3, as DNA: TGCGCCAGCAGCTTGGACGGCGGCCTGTACAATGAGCAGTTCTTC.

This sequence joins TRBV10-3 and TRBJ2-5, with 11 positions matching TRBD2. Trimming took 9 bases from V and 7 from J; bases not matched to a gene: 1. Germline V lookup: CDR1 ENHRY, CDR2 SYGVKD. The CDR3 totals 11 residues. CDR3 sequence (DNA): TGTGCCATTGGACTAGCGGGGACCCAGTACTTC. The encoded protein is CAIGLAGTQYF.

J is TRBJ2-6 and V is TRBV7-9; a possible D gene is TRBD1 (6 bases). Germline V gene sequence: CDR1 SEHNR, CDR2 FQNEAQ (reference sequence). The CDR3 length is 19 residues. The V end lost 5 bases, the J end lost 0 bases, and 20 bases lay between the germline ends. CDR3 in amino acids: CASSRSTGLSHSGANVLTF. The CDR3 DNA reads as TGTGCCAGCAGCCGGTCGACAGGTCTGAGCCACTCTGGGGCCAACGTCCTGACTTTC.

CDR3 nucleotide sequence: TGTGCCAGCAGTATCTCGGGGACACGATATGGCTACACCTTC. Translated, it gives CASSISGTRYGYTF. J is TRBJ1-2 and V is TRBV28, with D perhaps matching TRBD1 (6 bases). The CDR3 extends over 14 amino acids. CDR1 and CDR2 from the germline V gene are MDHEN and SYDVKM. Trimming pared 5 bases from V and 5 bases from J, leaving 15 bases between.